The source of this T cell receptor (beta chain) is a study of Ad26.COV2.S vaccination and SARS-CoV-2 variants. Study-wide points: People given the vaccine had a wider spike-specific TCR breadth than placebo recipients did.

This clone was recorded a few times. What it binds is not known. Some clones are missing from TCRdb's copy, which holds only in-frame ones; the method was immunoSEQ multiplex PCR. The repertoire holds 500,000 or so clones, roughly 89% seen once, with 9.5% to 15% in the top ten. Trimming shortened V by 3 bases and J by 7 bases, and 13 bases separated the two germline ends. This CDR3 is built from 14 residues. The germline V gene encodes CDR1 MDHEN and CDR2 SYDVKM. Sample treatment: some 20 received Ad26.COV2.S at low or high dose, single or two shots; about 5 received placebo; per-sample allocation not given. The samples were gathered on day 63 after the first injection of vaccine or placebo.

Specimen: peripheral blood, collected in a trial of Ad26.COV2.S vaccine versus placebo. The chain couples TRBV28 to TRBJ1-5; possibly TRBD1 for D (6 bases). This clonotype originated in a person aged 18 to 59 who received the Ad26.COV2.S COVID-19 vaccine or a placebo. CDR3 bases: TGTGCCAGCAGTTTGAGAGGGGGAACCCAGCCCCAGCATTTT. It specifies CASSLRGGTQPQHF.